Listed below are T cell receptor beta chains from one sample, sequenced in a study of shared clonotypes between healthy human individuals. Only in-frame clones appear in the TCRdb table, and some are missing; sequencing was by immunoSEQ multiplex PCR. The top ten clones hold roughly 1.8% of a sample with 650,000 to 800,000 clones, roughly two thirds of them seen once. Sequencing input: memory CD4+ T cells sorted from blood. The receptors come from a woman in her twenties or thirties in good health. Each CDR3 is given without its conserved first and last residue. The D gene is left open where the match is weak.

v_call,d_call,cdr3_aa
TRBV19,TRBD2,ASSTPASGRAAYNEQF
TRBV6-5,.,ASSSPPGYEQY
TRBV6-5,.,ASRPLGSNQPQH
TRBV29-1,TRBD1,SVEDRVPYGYT
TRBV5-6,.,ASSLEFAGRGYT
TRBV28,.,ASSTYRNNYGYT
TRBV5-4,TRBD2,ASSLGASGRVYEQY
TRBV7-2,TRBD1,ASSWGQTYPEAF
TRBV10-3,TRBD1,AISDWQGEEKLF
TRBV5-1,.,ASSHDAYEQY
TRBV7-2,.,ASSPQTEQPQH
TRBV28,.,ASSPWGSAYEQY
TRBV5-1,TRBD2,ASSPTSGRDEQF
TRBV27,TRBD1,ASRIRDSANTGELF
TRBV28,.,ASSHGTGRGDQPQH
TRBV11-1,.,ASSLSAGLLYEQY
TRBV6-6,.,ASSYSLGFNTGELF
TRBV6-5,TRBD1,ASKRGQLGYT
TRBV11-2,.,ASKRLGGELF
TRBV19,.,ASSIEGGPHQPQH
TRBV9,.,ASSVGSENTEAF
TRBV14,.,ASGLLSYEQY
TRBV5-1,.,ASSLPGGNTGELF
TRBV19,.,ASSIAGQGVIHSTNEKLF
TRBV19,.,ASSIQGQMSGANVLT
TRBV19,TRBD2,ASRKLASGNEQF
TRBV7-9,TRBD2,ASSLAPGSGKETQY
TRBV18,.,ASSRTVSVANVLT
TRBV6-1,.,ASSEQTASVKLF
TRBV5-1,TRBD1,ASSFHGQVRGTEAF
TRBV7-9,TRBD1,ASSFWTGETEAF
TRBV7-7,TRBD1,ASSGRGTGYGYT
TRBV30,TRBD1,AWTETGEVSGYT
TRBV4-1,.,ASSQDAAESTDTQY
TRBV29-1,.,SVDFNQETQY
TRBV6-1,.,ASSEAVGLGTEAF
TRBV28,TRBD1,ASSTIGTDKETQY
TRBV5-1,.,ASSLLAPYQETQY
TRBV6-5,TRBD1,ATAGDRNTGELF
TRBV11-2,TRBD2,ASSGGGLAKDTQY
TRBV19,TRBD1,ASSTDRDRNIQY
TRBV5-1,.,ASSFGASGANVLT
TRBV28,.,ASSPPWGSYQPQH
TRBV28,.,ASSLGGGMNTEAF
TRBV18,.,ASSPPSRTSMDEQY
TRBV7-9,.,ASSLSATNEKLF
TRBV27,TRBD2,ASSLSASGSSYEQY
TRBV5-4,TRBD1,ASSWDRGSGAF
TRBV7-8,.,ASSYGGEQF
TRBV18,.,ASSPASTEAF
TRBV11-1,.,ASSFYGTQY
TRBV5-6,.,ASRNTYYEQY
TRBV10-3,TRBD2,AISEAGTSAWETQY